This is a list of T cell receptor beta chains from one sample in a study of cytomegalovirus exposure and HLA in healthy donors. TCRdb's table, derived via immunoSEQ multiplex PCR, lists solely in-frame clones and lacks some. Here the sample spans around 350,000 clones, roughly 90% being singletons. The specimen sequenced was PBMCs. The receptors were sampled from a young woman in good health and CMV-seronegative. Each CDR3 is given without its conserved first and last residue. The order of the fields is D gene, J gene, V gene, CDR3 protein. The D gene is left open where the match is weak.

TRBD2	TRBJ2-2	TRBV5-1	ASSSGLAASYGELF
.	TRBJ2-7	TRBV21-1	ASSKRRGHGRNEQY
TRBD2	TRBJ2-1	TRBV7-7	ASSLAQTSAGHEQF
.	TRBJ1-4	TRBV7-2	ASSLGGSSNEKLF
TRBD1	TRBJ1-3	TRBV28	ASRTGGAGNTIY
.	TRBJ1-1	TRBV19	ASINRTYNTEAF
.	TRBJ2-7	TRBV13	ASSSLDSPYEQY
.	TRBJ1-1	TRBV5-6	ASSSGGDLNTEAF
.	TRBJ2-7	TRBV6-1	ASQLDKTYEQY
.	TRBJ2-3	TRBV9	ASSTEGDPLTDTQY
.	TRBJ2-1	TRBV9	ASSVARTTSNEQF
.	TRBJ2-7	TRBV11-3	ASSLPGVGYEQY
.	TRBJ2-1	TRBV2	ASSGRIYNEQF
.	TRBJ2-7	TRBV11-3	ASSGDRPYEQY
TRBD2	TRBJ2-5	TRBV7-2	ASSQGGETQY
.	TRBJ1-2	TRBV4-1	ASSQSLTNYGYT
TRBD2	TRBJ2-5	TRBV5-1	ASRQPTSGNEETQY
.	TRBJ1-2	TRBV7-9	ASSLFSYGYT
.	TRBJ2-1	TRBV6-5	ASSYSGGRDEQF
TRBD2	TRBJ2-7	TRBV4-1	ASSQKGGDEQY
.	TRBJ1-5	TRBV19	ASSPPGFGNQPQH
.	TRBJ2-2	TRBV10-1	ASSGGPGELF
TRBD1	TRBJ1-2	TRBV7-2	ASSTSPGTGHGYT
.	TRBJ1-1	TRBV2	ASSEDISAF
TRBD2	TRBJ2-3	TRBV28	ASRLSGGATDTQY
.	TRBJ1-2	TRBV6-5	ASTTGYYGYT
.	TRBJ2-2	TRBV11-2	ASSLSPGLANTGELF
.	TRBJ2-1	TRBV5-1	ASSLASGGFRHNEQF
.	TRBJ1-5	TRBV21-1	ASSKRRAALGQPQH
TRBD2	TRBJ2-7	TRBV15	ATSRAREGLYEQY
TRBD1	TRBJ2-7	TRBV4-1	ASSPGTGGYEQY
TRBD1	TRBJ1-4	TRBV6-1	ASSRGRGLEKLF
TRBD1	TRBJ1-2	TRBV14	ASSARTGTGYGYT
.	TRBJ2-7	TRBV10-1	ASSESGAYEQY
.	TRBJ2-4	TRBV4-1	ASSHGGELGQQNIQY
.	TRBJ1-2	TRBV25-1	ASSDGGGGGYGYT
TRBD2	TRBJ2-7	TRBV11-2	ASSLSGGSSYEQY
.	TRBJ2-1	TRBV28	ASSWEGGPGNEQF
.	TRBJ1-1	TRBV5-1	ASSATENTEAF
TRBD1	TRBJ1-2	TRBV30	AWSRQGVNRWGYT
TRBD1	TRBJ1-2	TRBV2	ASSIRGTGTYGYT
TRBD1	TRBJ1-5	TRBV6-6	ASTEGAEPQH